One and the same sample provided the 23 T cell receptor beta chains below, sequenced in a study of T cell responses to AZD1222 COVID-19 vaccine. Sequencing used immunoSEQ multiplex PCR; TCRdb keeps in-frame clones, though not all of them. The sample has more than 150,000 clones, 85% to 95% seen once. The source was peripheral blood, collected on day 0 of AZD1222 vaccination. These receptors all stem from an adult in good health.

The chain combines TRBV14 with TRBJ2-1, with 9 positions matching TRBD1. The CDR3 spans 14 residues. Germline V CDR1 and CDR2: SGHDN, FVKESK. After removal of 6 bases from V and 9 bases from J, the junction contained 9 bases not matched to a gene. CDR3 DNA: TGTGCCAGCAGAGGGACAGGGCAGTCTGGTGAGCAGTTCTTC. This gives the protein CASRGTGQSGEQFF.

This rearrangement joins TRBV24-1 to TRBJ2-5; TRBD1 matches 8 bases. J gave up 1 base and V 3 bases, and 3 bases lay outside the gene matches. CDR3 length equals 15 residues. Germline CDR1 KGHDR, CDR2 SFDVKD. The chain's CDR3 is CATSDPRGPQETQYF. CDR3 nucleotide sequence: TGTGCCACCAGTGATCCCAGGGGGCCCCAAGAGACCCAGTACTTC.

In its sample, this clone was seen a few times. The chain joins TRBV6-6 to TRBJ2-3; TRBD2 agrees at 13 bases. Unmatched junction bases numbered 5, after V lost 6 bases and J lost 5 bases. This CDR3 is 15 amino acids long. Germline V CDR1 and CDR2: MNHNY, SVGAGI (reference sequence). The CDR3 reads CASRRTSGSGDTQYF. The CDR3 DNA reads TGTGCCAGCAGGCGGACTAGCGGGAGTGGAGATACGCAGTATTTT.

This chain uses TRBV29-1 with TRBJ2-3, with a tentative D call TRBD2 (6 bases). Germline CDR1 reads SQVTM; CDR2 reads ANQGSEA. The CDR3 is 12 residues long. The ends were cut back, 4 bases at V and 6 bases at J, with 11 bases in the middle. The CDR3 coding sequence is TGCAGCGTTGTAGCGGACACGGATACGCAGTATTTT. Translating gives CSVVADTDTQYF.

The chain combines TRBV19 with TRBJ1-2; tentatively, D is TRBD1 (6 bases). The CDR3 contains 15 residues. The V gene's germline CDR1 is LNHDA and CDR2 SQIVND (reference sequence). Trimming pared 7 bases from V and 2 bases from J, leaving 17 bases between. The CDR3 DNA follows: TGTGCCAGTAACTTCTTCAGGGGCCCAAACTATGGCTACACCTTC. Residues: CASNFFRGPNYGYTF.

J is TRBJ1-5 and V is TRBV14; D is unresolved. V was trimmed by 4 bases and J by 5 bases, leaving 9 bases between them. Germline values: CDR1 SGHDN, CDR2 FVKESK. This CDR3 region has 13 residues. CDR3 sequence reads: CASSPGLYQPQHF. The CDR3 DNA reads TGTGCCAGCAGCCCTGGGTTGTATCAGCCCCAGCATTTT.

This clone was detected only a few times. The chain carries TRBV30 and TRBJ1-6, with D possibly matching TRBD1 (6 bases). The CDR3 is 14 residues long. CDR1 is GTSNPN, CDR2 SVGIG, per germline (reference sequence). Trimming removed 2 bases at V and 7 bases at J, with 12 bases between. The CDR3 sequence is CAWSMGQGNSPLHF. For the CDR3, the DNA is TGTGCCTGGAGTATGGGACAAGGCAATTCACCCCTCCACTTT.

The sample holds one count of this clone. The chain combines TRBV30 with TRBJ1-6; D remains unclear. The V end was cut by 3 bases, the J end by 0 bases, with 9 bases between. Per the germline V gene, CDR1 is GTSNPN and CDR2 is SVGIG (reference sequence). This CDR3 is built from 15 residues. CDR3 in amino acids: CAWRGDSSYNSPLHF. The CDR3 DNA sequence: TGTGCCTGGAGGGGAGATAGCTCCTATAATTCACCCCTCCACTTT.

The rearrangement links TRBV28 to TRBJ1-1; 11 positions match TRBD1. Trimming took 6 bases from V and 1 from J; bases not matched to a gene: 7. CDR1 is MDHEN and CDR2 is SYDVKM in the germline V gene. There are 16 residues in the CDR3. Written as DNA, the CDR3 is TGTGCCAGCAGGTCTCCGGGACAGGGGGGGAACACTGAAGCTTTCTTT. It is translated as CASRSPGQGGNTEAFF.

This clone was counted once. The CDR3, as DNA: TGTGCCAGCAGAAAGTGGGGGGCTCGTATCTCCTACGAGCAGTACTTC. Encoded protein: CASRKWGARISYEQYF. The V and J genes are TRBV27 and TRBJ2-7, with D possibly called TRBD1 or TRBD2 (6 bases each). The CDR3 contains 16 residues. V gave up 6 bases and J gave up 0 bases, with 18 bases separating them. CDR1 MNHEY and CDR2 SMNVEV come from the germline V gene (reference sequence).

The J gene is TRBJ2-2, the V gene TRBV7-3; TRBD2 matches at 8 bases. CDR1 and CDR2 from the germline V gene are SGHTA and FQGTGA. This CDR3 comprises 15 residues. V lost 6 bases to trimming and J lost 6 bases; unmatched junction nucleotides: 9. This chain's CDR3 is CASSKGLDYAGELFF. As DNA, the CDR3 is TGTGCCAGCAGTAAGGGACTAGACTATGCCGGGGAGCTGTTTTTT.

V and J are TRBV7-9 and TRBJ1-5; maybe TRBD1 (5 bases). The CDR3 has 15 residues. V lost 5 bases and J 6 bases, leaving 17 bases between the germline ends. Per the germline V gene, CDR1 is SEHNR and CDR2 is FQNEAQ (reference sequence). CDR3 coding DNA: TGTGCCAGCAGCCGAGGAGGGGAAAGAAGTCAGCCCCAGCATTTT. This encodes CASSRGGERSQPQHF.

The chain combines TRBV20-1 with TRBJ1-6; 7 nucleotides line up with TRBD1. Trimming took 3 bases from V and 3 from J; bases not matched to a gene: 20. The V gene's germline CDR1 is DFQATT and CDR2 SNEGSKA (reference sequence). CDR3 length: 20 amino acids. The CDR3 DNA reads TGCAGTGCTAGTAAATTACCCATTGACAGGGCCAAAAACTATAATTCACCCCTCCACTTT. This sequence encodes CSASKLPIDRAKNYNSPLHF.

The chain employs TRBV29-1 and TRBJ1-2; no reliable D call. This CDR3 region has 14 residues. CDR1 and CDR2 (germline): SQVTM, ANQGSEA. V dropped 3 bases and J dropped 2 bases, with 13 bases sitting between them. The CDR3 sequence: CSVEESRGNYGYTF. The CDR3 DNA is TGCAGCGTTGAGGAATCGCGCGGGAACTATGGCTACACCTTC. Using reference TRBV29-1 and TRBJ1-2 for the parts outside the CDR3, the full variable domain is SAVISQKPSRDICQRGTSLTIQCQVDSQVTMMFWYRQQPGQSLTLIATANQGSEATYESGFVIDKFPISRPNLTFSTLTVSNMSPEDSSIYLCSVEESRGNYGYTFGSGTRLTVV.

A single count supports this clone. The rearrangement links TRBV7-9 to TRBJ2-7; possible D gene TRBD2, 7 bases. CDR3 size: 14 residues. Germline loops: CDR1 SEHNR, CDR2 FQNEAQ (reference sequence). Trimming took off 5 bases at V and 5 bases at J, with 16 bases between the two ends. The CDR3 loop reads CASSPLGGGHEQYF. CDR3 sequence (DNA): TGTGCCAGCAGCCCCCTTGGGGGGGGGCACGAGCAGTACTTC.

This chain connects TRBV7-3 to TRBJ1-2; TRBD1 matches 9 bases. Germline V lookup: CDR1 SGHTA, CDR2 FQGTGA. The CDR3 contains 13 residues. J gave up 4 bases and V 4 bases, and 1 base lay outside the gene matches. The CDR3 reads CASSSGQGYGYTF. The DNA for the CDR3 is TGTGCCAGCAGCTCGGGACAGGGCTATGGCTACACCTTC. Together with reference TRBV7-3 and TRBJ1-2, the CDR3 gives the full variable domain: GAGVSQTPSNKVTEKGKYVELRCDPISGHTALYWYRQSLGQGPEFLIYFQGTGAADDSGLPNDRFFAVRPEGSVSTLKIQRTERGDSAVYLCASSSGQGYGYTFGSGTRLTVV.

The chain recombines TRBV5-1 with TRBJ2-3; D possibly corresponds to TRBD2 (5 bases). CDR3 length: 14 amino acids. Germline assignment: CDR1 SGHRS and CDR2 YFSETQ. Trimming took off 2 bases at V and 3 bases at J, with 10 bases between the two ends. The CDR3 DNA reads TGCGCCAGCAGCTTTAGTGGAGGAACAGATACGCAGTATTTT. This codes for CASSFSGGTDTQYF.

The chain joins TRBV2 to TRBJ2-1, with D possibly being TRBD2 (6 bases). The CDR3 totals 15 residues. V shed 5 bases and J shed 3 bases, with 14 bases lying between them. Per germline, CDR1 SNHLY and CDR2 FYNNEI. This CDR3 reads CASSKLVGSYNEQFF. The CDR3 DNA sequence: TGTGCCAGCAGTAAGCTAGTCGGGAGCTACAATGAGCAGTTCTTC. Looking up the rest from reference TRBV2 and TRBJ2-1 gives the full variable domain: EPEVTQTPSHQVTQMGQEVILRCVPISNHLYFYWYRQILGQKVEFLVSFYNNEISEKSEIFDDQFSVERPDGSNFTLKIRSTKLEDSAMYFCASSKLVGSYNEQFFGPGTRLTVL.

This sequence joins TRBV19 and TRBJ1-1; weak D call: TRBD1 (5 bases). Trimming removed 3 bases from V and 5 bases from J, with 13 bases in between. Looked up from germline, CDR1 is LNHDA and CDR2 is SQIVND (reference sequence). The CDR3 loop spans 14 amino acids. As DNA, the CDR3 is TGTGCCAGTAGTATCCCGGGGGTAAGGACTGAAGCTTTCTTT. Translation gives CASSIPGVRTEAFF.

CDR3 loop: CASSLGSGQTGNTQYF. The CDR3 coding sequence is TGCGCCAGCAGCTTGGGGAGCGGGCAAACGGGAAATACGCAGTATTTT. The rearrangement uses TRBV5-1 and TRBJ2-3; perhaps TRBD2 as D (6 bases). Deletions cut 0 bases from V and 7 bases from J, with 18 bases between. Germline lookup yields CDR1 SGHRS and CDR2 YFSETQ. The CDR3 has 16 residues. The whole variable domain, filled in from reference TRBV5-1 and TRBJ2-3, reads KAGVTQTPRYLIKTRGQQVTLSCSPISGHRSVSWYQQTPGQGLQFLFEYFSETQRNKGNFPGRFSGRQFSNSRSEMNVSTLELGDSALYLCASSLGSGQTGNTQYFGPGTRLTVL.

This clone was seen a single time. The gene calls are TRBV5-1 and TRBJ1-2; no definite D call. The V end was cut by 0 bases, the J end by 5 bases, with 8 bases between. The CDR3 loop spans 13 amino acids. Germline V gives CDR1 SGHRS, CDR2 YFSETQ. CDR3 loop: CASSLATDYGYTF. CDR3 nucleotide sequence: TGCGCCAGCAGCTTGGCTACGGATTATGGCTACACCTTC.

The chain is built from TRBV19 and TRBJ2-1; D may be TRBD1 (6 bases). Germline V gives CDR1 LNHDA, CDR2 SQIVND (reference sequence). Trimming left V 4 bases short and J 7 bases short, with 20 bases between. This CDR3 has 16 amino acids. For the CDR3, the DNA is TGTGCCAGTAGTAAGGCCCCGGACAGATCCAAGAATGAGCAGTTCTTC. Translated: CASSKAPDRSKNEQFF.

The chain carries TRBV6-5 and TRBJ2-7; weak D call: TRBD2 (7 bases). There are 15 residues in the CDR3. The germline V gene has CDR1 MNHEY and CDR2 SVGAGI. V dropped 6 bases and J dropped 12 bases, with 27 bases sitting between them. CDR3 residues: CASSIDDKGGASPYF. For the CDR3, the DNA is TGTGCCAGCAGCATCGATGACAAGGGGGGGGCCTCTCCGTACTTC.